This T cell receptor beta chain was captured in a study of blood T cells in healthy people across ages (dated by TCRdb to about 2015). Broadly, across the study: In model experiments, template switching captured about one uniquely barcoded TCR beta cDNA molecule for every two T cells. Four age groups were formed from the donors: young (average about 17 years), middle-aged (approximately 41), aged (over 55) and long-lived (about 75). Two additional independent replicas of 1 million unique cDNA reads from the same blood draw were analyzed for two donors (one aged 18 to 30 and one aged 80 or older). To avoid experimental bias, donors of different ages were randomly spread across the sequencing lanes. The study measured age-related changes in TCR beta repertoire diversity using deep sequencing normalized with unique cDNA molecular identifiers.

Library prep was done by 5' RACE. Instrument on record: Illumina HiSeq 2500. A second roughly 7 to 12 cycle PCR used a sample-barcoded 5' primer and a J-beta primer mix. A unique molecular identifier was introduced onto each TCR beta cDNA molecule by a template-switch 5' adaptor carrying 12 random nucleotides. Each sample yielded at least 2.5 million CDR3-containing paired-end reads. The Mint cDNA synthesis kit, primed by a TRBC-specific oligonucleotide, was used to synthesize first-strand cDNA from all RNA. All cDNA was treated with uracil-DNA glycosylase and then went through a first 18-cycle PCR with the universal primers M1SS and BC2_uni_R. Under the source paper's analysis protocol: Normalization of each sample was performed by random selection of 1 million high-quality reads, each carrying a distinct molecular identifier. Instead of being binned into consensus sequences, reads that shared molecular identifiers were thrown out. MiTCR, with a Q25 quality threshold and the strictest error-elimination algorithm, was used for CDR3 identification, clonotype clustering and error correction. A nonparametric unseen species model with Euler transformation was used to estimate lower-bound total TCR beta diversity. The public reads were quality trimmed at Q25 with fastp and then assembled into clones with MiXCR by TCRdb, keeping productive beta chains. Rows merge per CDR3 protein into single entries with the most common DNA and genes. None of the V and J calls come from the authors' own analysis; TCRdb made them. The sample contains some 640,000 distinct CDR3 sequences, approximately 50% of them found a single time. The top ten hold under 35% of the sample.

About this clonotype: What antigen it recognizes has not been identified. No base quality values were provided; no much bigger clone lies one nucleotide off.

Findings and caveats that apply to the study as a whole: Observed TCR beta diversity correlated strongly with the percentage of naive T cells measured by flow cytometry. Bulk unsorted PBMC profiling prevented conclusive comparison of naive and antigen-experienced compartments. Estimates of total diversity from one million sequenced T cells were regarded as lower bounds and underestimates. Observed TCR beta diversity per million T cells fell roughly linearly with age, and a significant reduction was already apparent by age around 40. Compared with the aged group, more naive CD4+ T cells, fewer expanded clones and increased TCR diversity were shown by the long-lived group, suggesting age selection. The CMV infection status of donors was not known, potentially confounding age-related changes in expanded clonotypes.

V is cut back by 4 bases and J by 3 bases, with 2 bases in the junction unmatched. From cysteine to phenylalanine, the CDR3 is 13 amino acids long. Kept here is only the CDR3 DNA, which spans 39 bases and is read in frame from base 1. CDR1 and CDR2 are read off the germline V gene as SNHLY and FYNNEI. Systemically healthy Caucasian individuals from Russia, over 30 in total and aged 6 to 90 years, were included as donors. About 10 milliliters of peripheral blood were drawn from each donor into EDTA-treated Vacutainer tubes. PBMCs were isolated by Ficoll-Paque density-gradient centrifugation, with at least 6 million obtained per sample. Trizol reagent was used to extract total RNA from the PBMCs, yielding at least 5.5 micrograms per sample. For every donor, an aliquot of PBMCs went through flow cytometry to measure the percentages of naive CD45RAhigh/CD27high T cells.

This receptor chain uses TRBV2 and TRBJ2-7, with TRBD1 matching 8 junction bases. The material sequenced was blood. The receptor was isolated from a woman aged 60-70 years in good health. The base sequence is TGTGCCAGCAGTGTACAGGGGGACTACGAGCAGTACTTC. Its protein is CASSVQGDYEQYF.